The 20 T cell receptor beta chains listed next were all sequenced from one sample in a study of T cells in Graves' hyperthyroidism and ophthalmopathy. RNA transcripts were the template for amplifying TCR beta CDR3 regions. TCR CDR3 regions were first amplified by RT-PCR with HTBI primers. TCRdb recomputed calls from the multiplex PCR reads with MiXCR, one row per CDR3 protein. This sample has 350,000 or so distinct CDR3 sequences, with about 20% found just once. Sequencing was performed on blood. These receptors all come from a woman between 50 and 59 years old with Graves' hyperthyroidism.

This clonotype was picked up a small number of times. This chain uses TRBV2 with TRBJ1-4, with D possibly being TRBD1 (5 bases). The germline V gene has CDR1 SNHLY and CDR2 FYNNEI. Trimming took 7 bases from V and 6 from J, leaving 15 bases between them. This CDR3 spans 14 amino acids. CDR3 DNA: TGTGCCAGCAAGGGGTTTTTTGGGGATGAAAAACTGTTTTTT. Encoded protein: CASKGFFGDEKLFF.

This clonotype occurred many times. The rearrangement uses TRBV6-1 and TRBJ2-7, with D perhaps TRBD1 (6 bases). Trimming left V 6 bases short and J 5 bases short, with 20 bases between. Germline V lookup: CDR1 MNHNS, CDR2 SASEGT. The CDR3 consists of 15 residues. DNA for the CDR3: TGTGCCAGCAGGGATGGGACACGGCTTTGGGACGAGCAGTACGTC. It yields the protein CASRDGTRLWDEQYV.

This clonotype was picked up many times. In nucleotides, the CDR3 is TGCAGTGCTAGTGATCCAACTAATGAAAAACTGTTTTTT. It translates to CSASDPTNEKLFF. The chain employs TRBV20-1 and TRBJ1-4; no reliable D call. The CDR3 consists of 13 residues. The germline gives CDR1 DFQATT, CDR2 SNEGSKA (reference sequence). Deletions cut 3 bases from V and 0 bases from J, with 5 bases between.

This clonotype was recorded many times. CDR3 in amino acids: CASSRGGAWTEAFF. CDR3 in DNA: TGCGCCAGCAGCCGAGGGGGCGCGTGGACTGAAGCTTTCTTT. The chain uses TRBV5-1 and TRBJ1-1, with 7 positions matching TRBD1. The J segment lost 5 bases and the V segment lost 4 bases, leaving 8 bases of the junction unmatched. CDR3 size: 14 residues. Germline V gene data show CDR1 as SGHRS and CDR2 as YFSETQ.

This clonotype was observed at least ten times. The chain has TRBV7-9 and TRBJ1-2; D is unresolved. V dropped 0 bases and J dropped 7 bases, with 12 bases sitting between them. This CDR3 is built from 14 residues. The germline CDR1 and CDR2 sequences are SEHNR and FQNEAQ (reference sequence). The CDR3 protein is CASSLALGESGYTF. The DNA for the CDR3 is TGTGCCAGCAGCTTAGCGCTTGGGGAGTCTGGCTACACCTTC.

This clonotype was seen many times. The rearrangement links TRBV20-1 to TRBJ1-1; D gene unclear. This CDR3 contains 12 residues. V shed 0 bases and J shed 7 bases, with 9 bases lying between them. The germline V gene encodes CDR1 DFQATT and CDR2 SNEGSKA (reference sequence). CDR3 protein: CSARDHRDEAFF. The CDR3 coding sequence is TGCAGTGCTAGAGATCACAGAGATGAAGCTTTCTTT.

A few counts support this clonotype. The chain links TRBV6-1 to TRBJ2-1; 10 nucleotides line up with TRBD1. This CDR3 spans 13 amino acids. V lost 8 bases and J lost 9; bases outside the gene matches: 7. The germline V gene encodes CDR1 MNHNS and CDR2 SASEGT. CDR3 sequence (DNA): TGTGCCAGCGGGGACAGGGGAATCAGTGAGCAGTTCTTC. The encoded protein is CASGDRGISEQFF.

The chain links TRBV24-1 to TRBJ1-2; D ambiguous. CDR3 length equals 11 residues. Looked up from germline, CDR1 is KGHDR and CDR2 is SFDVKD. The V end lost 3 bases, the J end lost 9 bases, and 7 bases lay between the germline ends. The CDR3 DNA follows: TGTGCCACCAGTGATGCCGTAAGCTACACCTTC. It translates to CATSDAVSYTF.

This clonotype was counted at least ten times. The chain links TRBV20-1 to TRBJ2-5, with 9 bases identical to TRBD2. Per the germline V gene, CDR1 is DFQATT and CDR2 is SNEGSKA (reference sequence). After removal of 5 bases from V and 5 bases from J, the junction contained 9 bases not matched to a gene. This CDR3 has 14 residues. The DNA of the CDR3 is TGCAGTGCTCGCAGGATAGCGGGAGTGGAGACCCAGTACTTC. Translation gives CSARRIAGVETQYF.

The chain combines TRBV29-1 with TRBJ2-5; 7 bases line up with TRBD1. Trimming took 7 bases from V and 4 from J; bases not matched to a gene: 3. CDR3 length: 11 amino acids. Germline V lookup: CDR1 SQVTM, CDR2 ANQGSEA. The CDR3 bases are TGCAGCGCCGACAGGGCAGAGACCCAGTACTTC. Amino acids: CSADRAETQYF.

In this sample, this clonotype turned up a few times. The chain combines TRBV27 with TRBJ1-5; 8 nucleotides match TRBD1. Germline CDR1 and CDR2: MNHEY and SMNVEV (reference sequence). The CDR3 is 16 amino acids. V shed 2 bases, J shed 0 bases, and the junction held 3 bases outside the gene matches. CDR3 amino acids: CASSLGTGDSNQPQHF. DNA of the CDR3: TGTGCCAGCAGTTTAGGGACAGGCGATAGCAATCAGCCCCAGCATTTT.

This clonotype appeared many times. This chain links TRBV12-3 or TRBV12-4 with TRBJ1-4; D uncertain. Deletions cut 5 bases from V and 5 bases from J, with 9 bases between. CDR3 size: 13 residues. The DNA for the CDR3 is TGTGCCAGCAGTCCCGGGAACAATGAAAAACTGTTTTTT. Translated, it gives CASSPGNNEKLFF.

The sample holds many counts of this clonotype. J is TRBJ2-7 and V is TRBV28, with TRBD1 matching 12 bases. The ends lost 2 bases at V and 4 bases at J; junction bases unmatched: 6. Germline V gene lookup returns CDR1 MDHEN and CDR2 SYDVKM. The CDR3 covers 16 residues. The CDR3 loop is CASSLGGTGGIYEQYF. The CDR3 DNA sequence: TGTGCCAGCAGTTTAGGAGGGACAGGGGGCATTTACGAGCAGTACTTC.

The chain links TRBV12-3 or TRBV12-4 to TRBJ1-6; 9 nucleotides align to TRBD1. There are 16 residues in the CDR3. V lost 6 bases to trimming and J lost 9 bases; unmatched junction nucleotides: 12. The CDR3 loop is CASSQRAGQGFSPLHF. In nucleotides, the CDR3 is TGTGCCAGCAGCCAGAGGGCGGGACAGGGATTTTCACCCCTCCACTTT.

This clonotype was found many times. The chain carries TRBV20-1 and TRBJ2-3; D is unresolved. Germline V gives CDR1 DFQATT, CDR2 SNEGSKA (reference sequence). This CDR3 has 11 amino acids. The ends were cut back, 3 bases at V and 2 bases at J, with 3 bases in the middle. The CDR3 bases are TGCAGTGCTAGTCTCACAGATACGCAGTATTTT. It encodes CSASLTDTQYF.

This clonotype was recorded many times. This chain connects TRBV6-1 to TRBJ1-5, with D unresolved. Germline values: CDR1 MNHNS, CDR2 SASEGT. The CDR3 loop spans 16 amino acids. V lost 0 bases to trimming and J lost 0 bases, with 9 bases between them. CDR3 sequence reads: CASSEAYTFSNQPQHF. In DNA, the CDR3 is TGTGCCAGCAGTGAAGCATACACCTTTAGCAATCAGCCCCAGCATTTT.

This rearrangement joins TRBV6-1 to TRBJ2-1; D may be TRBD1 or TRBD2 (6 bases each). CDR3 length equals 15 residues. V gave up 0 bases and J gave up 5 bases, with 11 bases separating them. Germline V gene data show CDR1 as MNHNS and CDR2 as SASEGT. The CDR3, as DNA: TGTGCCAGCAGTGAAGCGCCGGGGGCCCACAATGAGCAGTTCTTC. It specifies CASSEAPGAHNEQFF.

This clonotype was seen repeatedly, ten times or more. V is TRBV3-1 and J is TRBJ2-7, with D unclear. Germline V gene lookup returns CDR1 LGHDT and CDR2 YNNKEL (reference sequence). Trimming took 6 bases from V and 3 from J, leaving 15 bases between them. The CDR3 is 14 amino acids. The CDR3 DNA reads TGTGCCAGCAGTCACAGAGGACGGTACTACGAGCAGTACGTC. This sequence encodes CASSHRGRYYEQYV.

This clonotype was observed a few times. CDR3 nucleotides: TGCAGTGCCGGCATTAGACAGATCTCTGGGGCCAACGTCCTGACTTTC. Amino acids: CSAGIRQISGANVLTF. The genes are TRBV20-1 and TRBJ2-6; D might be TRBD1 (5 bases). The CDR3 contains 16 residues. V lost 6 bases, J lost 0 bases, and 15 bases lay in between. The V gene's germline CDR1 is DFQATT and CDR2 SNEGSKA (reference sequence).

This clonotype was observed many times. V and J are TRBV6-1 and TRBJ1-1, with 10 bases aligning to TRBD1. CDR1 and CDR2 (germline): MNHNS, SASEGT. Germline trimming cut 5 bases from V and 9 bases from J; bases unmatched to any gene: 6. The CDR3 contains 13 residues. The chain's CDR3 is CASSSGDRGKAFF. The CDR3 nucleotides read TGTGCCAGCAGTTCGGGGGACAGGGGAAAAGCTTTCTTT.